The 30 T cell receptor beta chains reported below all come from one sample, sequenced in a study of T cells after posttransplantation cyclophosphamide. Here immunoSEQ multiplex PCR was the method, and the copy in TCRdb shows in-frame clones only, minus some. In total the sample includes over 35,000 clones, none of them seen once. Sequencing was done on a sample of PBMCs. These receptors all stem from a man aged 40-55 years in good health, CMV-negative, and a related stem cell transplant donor.

V usage is TRBV6-5 and J usage is TRBJ1-5; a possible D gene is TRBD1 (6 bases). CDR3 length: 13 amino acids. Trimming left V 6 bases short and J 4 bases short, with 10 bases between. Germline CDR1 MNHEY, CDR2 SVGAGI. The CDR3 protein is CASRDSSNQPQHF. CDR3 DNA sequence: TGTGCCAGCAGGGACAGCTCTAATCAGCCCCAGCATTTT.

This clone was counted only a few times. CDR3 DNA: TGTGCCAGCAGTTGGAGGGGCGGGACTGGTACAGATACGCAGTATTTT. Amino acid sequence: CASSWRGGTGTDTQYF. The chain recombines TRBV27 with TRBJ2-3; TRBD2 is a possible D gene (6 bases). Germline V gene sequence: CDR1 MNHEY, CDR2 SMNVEV (reference sequence). The CDR3 spans 16 residues. V lost 4 bases and J 3 bases, leaving 17 bases between the germline ends.

V and J are TRBV11-3 and TRBJ2-1; 8 nucleotides agree with TRBD2. With V trimmed by 1 base and J by 9 bases, 14 bases remained unmatched. The germline V gene has CDR1 SGHNT and CDR2 YENEEA. The CDR3 has 17 amino acids. As DNA, the CDR3 is TGTGCCAGCAGCTTAGTGGTTTCGGGAGGGCTCTTTCGTGAGCAGTTCTTC. It is translated as CASSLVVSGGLFREQFF.

This clone has a count of ten or more. The chain recombines TRBV5-4 with TRBJ2-7; no clear D gene. V was trimmed by 2 bases and J by 6 bases, leaving 6 bases between them. Per the germline V gene, CDR1 is SGHNT and CDR2 is YYREEE (reference sequence). The CDR3 has 11 residues. The CDR3 nucleotides read TGTGCCAGCAGCTTCCTCGGCGAGCAGTACTTC. Translating it yields CASSFLGEQYF.

This clone was counted ten times or more. This chain links TRBV4-1 with TRBJ2-1, with D perhaps TRBD2 (5 bases). V lost 4 bases to trimming and J lost 8 bases, with 12 bases between them. The CDR3 contains 13 residues. Germline V gene lookup returns CDR1 MGHRA and CDR2 YSYEKL. The DNA of the CDR3 is TGCGCCAGCAGCCCGGGGAGCCGATATGAGCAGTTCTTC. This translates into CASSPGSRYEQFF.

In its sample, this clone was seen many times. The J gene is TRBJ2-5, the V gene TRBV7-9, with TRBD2 matching over 8 bases. V trimming: 1 base; J trimming: 5 bases; junction bases outside the gene matches: 15. CDR3 length equals 18 residues. CDR1 is SEHNR, CDR2 FQNEAQ, per germline (reference sequence). The CDR3 sequence: CASSLDGRGREGQETQYF. DNA of the CDR3: TGTGCCAGCAGCTTAGATGGCAGGGGTCGGGAGGGCCAGGAGACCCAGTACTTC.

This clone came up a few times. This chain links TRBV27 with TRBJ1-5, with TRBD1 as a possible D gene (6 bases). This CDR3 spans 14 amino acids. The germline CDR1 and CDR2 sequences are MNHEY and SMNVEV (reference sequence). Trimming took off 6 bases at V and 4 bases at J, with 13 bases between the two ends. The CDR3 DNA sequence: TGTGCCAGCAGCCTCTGGACAGCAAATCAGCCCCAGCATTTT. Encoded protein: CASSLWTANQPQHF.

V is TRBV7-6 and J is TRBJ2-6, with D tentatively TRBD2 (6 bases). The V end was cut by 1 base, the J end by 4 bases, with 17 bases between. Germline V lookup: CDR1 SGHVS, CDR2 FNYEAQ. The CDR3 spans 18 residues. The chain's CDR3 is CASSLDAGSSRGANVLTF. CDR3 DNA: TGTGCCAGCAGCTTAGACGCGGGGTCGAGTCGGGGGGCCAACGTCCTGACTTTC.

This clone was seen only a few times. This chain connects TRBV5-5 to TRBJ2-1; 12 positions agree with TRBD2. CDR1 is SGHKS, CDR2 YYEKEE, per germline (reference sequence). V shed 4 bases and J 12 bases; nucleotides not matched to a gene: 11. The CDR3 runs to 15 residues. The CDR3 nucleotides are TGTGCCAGCAGCACACTAGCGGGAGGCCGGGGTGGGCAGTTCTTC. Its protein is CASSTLAGGRGGQFF.

This clone was counted ten times or more. The chain uses TRBV7-2 and TRBJ2-7; D possibly corresponds to TRBD2 (6 bases). Germline values: CDR1 SGHTA, CDR2 FQGNSA. V was trimmed by 6 bases and J by 3 bases, leaving 21 bases between them. The CDR3 totals 16 residues. The CDR3 sequence: CASSLSHGDFNYEQYF. CDR3 sequence (DNA): TGTGCCAGCAGTCTATCCCACGGGGACTTCAACTACGAGCAGTACTTC.

This clone occurred many times. The rearrangement uses TRBV6-4 and TRBJ2-3; the match to TRBD1 covers 11 bases. This CDR3 comprises 16 residues. Germline values: CDR1 MRHNA, CDR2 SNTAGT. Trimming took 5 bases from V and 1 from J; bases not matched to a gene: 5. This CDR3 reads CASSPGTGGGTDTQYF. The CDR3 DNA sequence: TGTGCCAGCAGTCCCGGGACAGGGGGAGGCACAGATACGCAGTATTTT.

This clone showed up many times. The rearrangement joins TRBV11-2 to TRBJ2-1, with TRBD2 identical over 8 bases. V lost 1 base, J lost 9 bases, and 8 bases stayed unmatched. The CDR3 has 15 amino acids. Germline V lookup: CDR1 SGHAT, CDR2 FQNNGV. This chain's CDR3 is CASSLVTAGEGEQFF. For the CDR3, the DNA is TGTGCCAGCAGCTTAGTGACAGCGGGGGAAGGTGAGCAGTTCTTC.

The sample holds many counts of this clone. This sequence joins TRBV4-3 and TRBJ1-1; TRBD1 matches 9 bases. The CDR3 totals 15 residues. V lost 3 bases to trimming and J lost 1 base; unmatched junction nucleotides: 3. Germline V gene data show CDR1 as LGHNA and CDR2 as YSLEER. CDR3 sequence (DNA): TGCGCCAGCAGCCATACAGGGGGCCCGAACACTGAAGCTTTCTTT. The encoded protein is CASSHTGGPNTEAFF.

This chain links TRBV23-1 with TRBJ1-4; D is ambiguous. TRBV23-1 is reported as an ORF; its role is uncertain. This CDR3 comprises 16 residues. V was cut by 8 bases and J by 0 bases, with 16 bases left in between. The CDR3 sequence is CASPGCWAPTNEKLFF. The DNA for the CDR3 is TGCGCCAGCCCTGGCTGTTGGGCCCCAACTAATGAAAAACTGTTTTTT.

This clone was seen many times. The CDR3 sequence is CASSREGRLAGGNEQFF. CDR3 bases: TGCGCCAGCAGCCGGGAGGGCCGACTAGCGGGAGGCAATGAGCAGTTCTTC. This chain connects TRBV5-1 to TRBJ2-1, with TRBD2 matching 13 bases. The V gene end was trimmed by 4 bases and the J gene end by 6 bases; junction bases not matched to a gene: 10. This CDR3 contains 17 residues. The germline gives CDR1 SGHRS, CDR2 YFSETQ.

This clone has at least ten counts. This chain connects TRBV4-3 to TRBJ2-1; the D gene is possibly TRBD1 (5 bases). In germline, CDR1 is LGHNA, CDR2 YSLEER. The CDR3 is 19 residues long. The V end lost 0 bases, the J end lost 0 bases, and 18 bases lay between the germline ends. CDR3 coding DNA: TGCGCCAGCAGCCAAGATTGGGGCTTGGCGGAGAGCTCCTACAATGAGCAGTTCTTC. Its protein is CASSQDWGLAESSYNEQFF.

This clone was seen at least ten times. The chain combines TRBV6-1 with TRBJ2-7; D is unresolved. Germline V CDR1 and CDR2: MNHNS, SASEGT. This CDR3 is built from 11 residues. V lost 4 bases and J 2 bases, leaving 3 bases between the germline ends. In nucleotides, the CDR3 is TGTGCCAGCAGTGGAGCCTACGAGCAGTACTTC. The encoded protein is CASSGAYEQYF.

V usage is TRBV6-5 and J usage is TRBJ2-5; TRBD2 matches 13 bases. This CDR3 spans 15 amino acids. Germline V CDR1 and CDR2: MNHEY, SVGAGI. V was clipped by 6 bases and J by 3 bases; unmatched bases: 4. The CDR3 sequence: CASSPGLAGKETQYF. CDR3 sequence (DNA): TGTGCCAGCAGCCCGGGACTAGCGGGGAAAGAGACCCAGTACTTC.

Ten or more counts support this clone. The chain combines TRBV19 with TRBJ2-3; possible D gene TRBD1, 6 bases. Trimming took off 5 bases at V and 2 bases at J, with 20 bases between the two ends. This CDR3 contains 17 residues. Germline CDR1 LNHDA, CDR2 SQIVND (reference sequence). DNA for the CDR3: TGTGCCAGTAGTCACCGTAGACAGGACGGGTTCACAGATACGCAGTATTTT. The encoded protein is CASSHRRQDGFTDTQYF.

This rearrangement joins TRBV10-3 to TRBJ2-1, with 10 positions matching TRBD2. J was trimmed by 7 bases and V by 7 bases; bases with no gene match: 13. CDR3 length: 16 amino acids. Germline V gene sequence: CDR1 ENHRY, CDR2 SYGVKD. In nucleotides, the CDR3 is TGTGCCATCAAAGGGTCAGCGGGGGGGCCTAGTAATGAGCAGTTCTTC. Amino acids: CAIKGSAGGPSNEQFF.

There are many counts of this clone. The J gene is TRBJ1-4, the V gene TRBV18; D ambiguous. This CDR3 has 14 residues. Germline assignment: CDR1 KGHSH and CDR2 LQKENI. V was trimmed by 3 bases and J by 8 bases, leaving 13 bases between them. The CDR3 is CASSPYKRQEKLFF. CDR3 nucleotides: TGTGCCAGCTCACCGTATAAGCGGCAAGAAAAACTGTTTTTT.

In its sample, this clone was seen many times. This chain connects TRBV6-1 to TRBJ2-7; 7 positions agree with TRBD1. V gave up 3 bases and J gave up 0 bases; unmatched junction bases: 2. Per the germline V gene, CDR1 is MNHNS and CDR2 is SASEGT. The CDR3 extends over 14 amino acids. CDR3 amino acids: CASSEPGGSYEQYF. DNA of the CDR3: TGTGCCAGCAGTGAGCCAGGGGGCTCCTACGAGCAGTACTTC.

This clone was seen many times. The rearrangement uses TRBV11-3 and TRBJ1-1, with D possibly being TRBD1 (6 bases). Germline CDR1 and CDR2: SGHNT and YENEEA. Trimming took off 5 bases at V and 1 base at J, with 14 bases between the two ends. CDR3 size: 15 residues. The CDR3 DNA follows: TGTGCCAGCAGCCCTAGTGGGGGACAGAACACTGAAGCTTTCTTT. Translated: CASSPSGGQNTEAFF.

This clone was recorded at least ten times. The chain couples TRBV5-1 to TRBJ2-3; D gene uncertain. CDR1 and CDR2 from the germline V gene are SGHRS and YFSETQ. Trimming removed 0 bases at V and 6 bases at J, with 5 bases between. This CDR3 is 12 amino acids long. The CDR3: CASSLAEDTQYF. CDR3 coding DNA: TGCGCCAGCAGCTTGGCCGAGGATACGCAGTATTTT.

This clone has at least ten counts. This rearrangement joins TRBV5-1 to TRBJ2-7; TRBD1 or TRBD2 may be the D gene (6 bases each). V dropped 4 bases and J dropped 6 bases, with 11 bases sitting between them. This CDR3 has 12 amino acids. Looked up from germline, CDR1 is SGHRS and CDR2 is YFSETQ. The CDR3 region is CASSLEGVEQYF. CDR3 bases: TGCGCCAGCAGCCTGGAGGGGGTCGAGCAGTACTTC.

This clone occurred many times. The V gene is TRBV6-1, the J gene TRBJ1-5; 8 bases match TRBD1. Trimming cost V 4 bases and J 2 bases; bases outside gene matches: 16. The CDR3 loop spans 19 amino acids. The germline gives CDR1 MNHNS, CDR2 SASEGT. The CDR3 spells CASSARTGSGVRGNQPQHF. The DNA of the CDR3 is TGTGCCAGCAGTGCCCGGACAGGGTCGGGGGTCAGGGGCAATCAGCCCCAGCATTTT.

This clone was detected a few times. CDR3 nucleotide sequence: TGTGCCAGCAGCAAACGGGGGGGTACAGGAGAGGCGGAGACCCAGTACTTC. Translation: CASSKRGGTGEAETQYF. The V gene is TRBV21-1, the J gene TRBJ2-5; TRBD2, as called in the table, went unchecked against the DNA. TRBV21-1 is designated a pseudogene. This CDR3 comprises 17 residues.

This clone was detected ten times or more. The genes are TRBV2 and TRBJ2-6; D not resolved. The germline V and J ends were trimmed by 3 bases and 3 bases, with 15 bases remaining between them. CDR1 is SNHLY and CDR2 is FYNNEI in the germline V gene. CDR3 size: 17 residues. As DNA, the CDR3 is TGTGCCAGCAGTGATGAGAGGAGAGTAGGTGGGGCCAACGTCCTGACTTTC. Translation gives CASSDERRVGGANVLTF.

This clone was seen repeatedly, ten times or more. This chain links TRBV7-8 with TRBJ2-3, with TRBD2 matching 14 bases. V shed 1 base and J 3 bases; nucleotides not matched to a gene: 3. Germline assignment: CDR1 SGHVS and CDR2 FQNEAQ. The CDR3 loop spans 17 amino acids. CDR3: CASSLGTSGGYTDTQYF. Written as DNA, the CDR3 is TGTGCCAGCAGCTTAGGGACTAGCGGGGGGTATACAGATACGCAGTATTTT.

This clone was seen ten or more times. The chain joins TRBV29-1 to TRBJ2-1; TRBD2 matches at 8 bases. CDR3 length: 15 residues. Germline CDR1 reads SQVTM; CDR2 reads ANQGSEA. The junction had 5 bases not matched to a gene; V was cut back by 2 bases and J by 2 bases. CDR3 sequence (DNA): TGCAGCGTTGAACCGGGAGGGCTTACCTACAATGAGCAGTTCTTC. This gives the protein CSVEPGGLTYNEQFF.